Listed below are T cell receptor beta chains from one sample, sequenced in a study of shared clonotypes between healthy human individuals. The protocol was immunoSEQ multiplex PCR, while the TCRdb copy is restricted to in-frame clones and leaves out a portion. The sample holds some 1 million clones; around 75% are singletons and the top ten take about 1.5%. Sequences were obtained from memory CD4+ T cells sorted from blood. Every receptor here comes from a man between 18 and 29 years old in good health. Each CDR3 is given with its conserved first and last residue. Fields, in order: CDR3 DNA, CDR3 protein, J gene, clone size, D gene, V gene. D genes are given only for firm matches. Only some rows state a clone size, as once, few, many or a class for expanded clones.

cdr3_nt: TGTGCCAGCAGTTTGGTCCGCGGGGAGCTGTTTTTT
cdr3_aa: CASSLVRGELFF
j_call: TRBJ2-2
clone_size: few
d_call: -
v_call: TRBV6-6

cdr3_nt: TGTGCCAGCAGTAGGCGGCCCTGGGGCACTGAAGCTTTCTTT
cdr3_aa: CASSRRPWGTEAFF
j_call: TRBJ1-1
clone_size: many
d_call: -
v_call: TRBV6-5

cdr3_nt: TGCGCCAGCAGCCAAGATCCGGGGAGGAAGCAGTACTTC
cdr3_aa: CASSQDPGRKQYF
j_call: TRBJ2-7
clone_size: -
d_call: -
v_call: TRBV4-3

cdr3_nt: TGTGCCAGCTCACCGGGAGCTCGTTACACAGATACGCAGTATTTT
cdr3_aa: CASSPGARYTDTQYF
j_call: TRBJ2-3
clone_size: -
d_call: -
v_call: TRBV18

cdr3_nt: TGTGCCAGCAGTGAGTCTATCCCCTACGAGCAGTACTTC
cdr3_aa: CASSESIPYEQYF
j_call: TRBJ2-7
clone_size: -
d_call: -
v_call: TRBV6-1

cdr3_nt: TGCGCCAGCAGCCTCGGGACAGGGCCCCGCACAGATACGCAGTATTTT
cdr3_aa: CASSLGTGPRTDTQYF
j_call: TRBJ2-3
clone_size: -
d_call: TRBD1
v_call: TRBV5-1

cdr3_nt: TGTGCCTGGAGTGTCGGGACAGGGCTTTCGGAGACCCAGTACTTC
cdr3_aa: CAWSVGTGLSETQYF
j_call: TRBJ2-5
clone_size: -
d_call: TRBD1
v_call: TRBV30

cdr3_nt: TGTGCCAGCACCCCGGACACGGACACTGAAGCTTTCTTT
cdr3_aa: CASTPDTDTEAFF
j_call: TRBJ1-1
clone_size: many
d_call: -
v_call: TRBV7-2

cdr3_nt: TGCAGCGTTGTCGCCGACCTTGAAAAACTGTTTTTT
cdr3_aa: CSVVADLEKLFF
j_call: TRBJ1-4
clone_size: -
d_call: -
v_call: TRBV29-1

cdr3_nt: TGTGCCAGCAGTGGGCAAAACGGAAAACAGCCCCAGCATTTT
cdr3_aa: CASSGQNGKQPQHF
j_call: TRBJ1-5
clone_size: -
d_call: -
v_call: TRBV6-1

cdr3_nt: TGTGCCAGCAGTTACGGCGGGTCCCCCAAAAACATTCAGTACTTC
cdr3_aa: CASSYGGSPKNIQYF
j_call: TRBJ2-4
clone_size: -
d_call: -
v_call: TRBV6-5

cdr3_nt: TGTGCCAGCAGTGTGAAGGTGACGGCTGAAGCTTTCTTT
cdr3_aa: CASSVKVTAEAFF
j_call: TRBJ1-1
clone_size: -
d_call: -
v_call: TRBV2

cdr3_nt: TGTGCCAGCAGTTACGGCCTTTCGGAGACCGGGGAGCTGTTTTTT
cdr3_aa: CASSYGLSETGELFF
j_call: TRBJ2-2
clone_size: -
d_call: -
v_call: TRBV6-5

cdr3_nt: TGCAGCGTTGAAGATCTAGGGATTCCGTATGGCTACACCTTC
cdr3_aa: CSVEDLGIPYGYTF
j_call: TRBJ1-2
clone_size: -
d_call: -
v_call: TRBV29-1

cdr3_nt: TGCGCCAGCAGCTTGGGAGTGTGGACAGGGGTGTCCGGCTACACCTTC
cdr3_aa: CASSLGVWTGVSGYTF
j_call: TRBJ1-2
clone_size: -
d_call: TRBD1
v_call: TRBV5-1

cdr3_nt: TGTGCCAGCAATGATCCACTTTTGAACACTGAAGCTTTCTTT
cdr3_aa: CASNDPLLNTEAFF
j_call: TRBJ1-1
clone_size: few
d_call: -
v_call: TRBV6-1

cdr3_nt: TGTGCCAGCAAACTAGCGAGTACAGAGACCCAGTACTTC
cdr3_aa: CASKLASTETQYF
j_call: TRBJ2-5
clone_size: -
d_call: TRBD2
v_call: TRBV11-2

cdr3_nt: TGTGCCAGCACGCTCGGTATTAGCAATCAGCCCCAGCATTTT
cdr3_aa: CASTLGISNQPQHF
j_call: TRBJ1-5
clone_size: -
d_call: -
v_call: TRBV28

cdr3_nt: TGCGCCAGCAGTCTCCGGCCGAGATCCCCTTTCGAGACCCAGTACTTC
cdr3_aa: CASSLRPRSPFETQYF
j_call: TRBJ2-5
clone_size: -
d_call: -
v_call: TRBV23-1

cdr3_nt: TGTGCTAGTGGTTTGGTACAGGAGAACTATGGCTACACCTTC
cdr3_aa: CASGLVQENYGYTF
j_call: TRBJ1-2
clone_size: -
d_call: -
v_call: TRBV12-5

cdr3_nt: TGTGCCAGCAGTACCGGGGCGGCCTACGAGCAGTACTTC
cdr3_aa: CASSTGAAYEQYF
j_call: TRBJ2-7
clone_size: -
d_call: -
v_call: TRBV6-5

cdr3_nt: TGTGCCAGCAGCTTGGGAGACAACTACAATGAAAAACTGTTTTTT
cdr3_aa: CASSLGDNYNEKLFF
j_call: TRBJ1-4
clone_size: -
d_call: -
v_call: TRBV5-5

cdr3_nt: TGTGCCAGCAGCTTAAACCACGGGAGCTCCTACGAGCAGTACTTC
cdr3_aa: CASSLNHGSSYEQYF
j_call: TRBJ2-7
clone_size: -
d_call: -
v_call: TRBV7-9

cdr3_nt: TGTGCCAGCAGCCCTTCCCTAGACCGGGGCGAGCAGTACTTC
cdr3_aa: CASSPSLDRGEQYF
j_call: TRBJ2-7
clone_size: -
d_call: -
v_call: TRBV2

cdr3_nt: TGTGCCAGCAGCTTAGGGGAATCGTCGAACGAGCAGTACTTC
cdr3_aa: CASSLGESSNEQYF
j_call: TRBJ2-7
clone_size: -
d_call: -
v_call: TRBV13

cdr3_nt: TGCGCCAGCAGCTTGGTAGCTAGCGGGACTTACAATGAGCAGTTCTTC
cdr3_aa: CASSLVASGTYNEQFF
j_call: TRBJ2-1
clone_size: -
d_call: TRBD2
v_call: TRBV5-1

cdr3_nt: TGCGCCAGCAGCCAGGGCAAATATGGTGACAATCAGCCCCAGCATTTT
cdr3_aa: CASSQGKYGDNQPQHF
j_call: TRBJ1-5
clone_size: -
d_call: -
v_call: TRBV4-3

cdr3_nt: TGTGCCAGCACCAGGGGGCTAGCAAGCGAGCAGTTCTTC
cdr3_aa: CASTRGLASEQFF
j_call: TRBJ2-1
clone_size: -
d_call: TRBD1
v_call: TRBV11-2

cdr3_nt: TGTGCCAGCAGTGCCAAAACTATAAGTCGGACTAGCCCCACTGAGCAGTTCTTC
cdr3_aa: CASSAKTISRTSPTEQFF
j_call: TRBJ2-1
clone_size: -
d_call: TRBD2
v_call: TRBV6-1

cdr3_nt: TGCGCCAGCAGTGATCATGAGCAGGGAAAGTCTGAAGCTTTCTTT
cdr3_aa: CASSDHEQGKSEAFF
j_call: TRBJ1-1
clone_size: many
d_call: -
v_call: TRBV10-1

cdr3_nt: TGTGCCAGCAACGAATCGAGGAGGGGCCCTAGCACAGATACGCAGTATTTT
cdr3_aa: CASNESRRGPSTDTQYF
j_call: TRBJ2-3
clone_size: -
d_call: -
v_call: TRBV28

cdr3_nt: TGTGCCAGCAGTTCCCTCCAGGGTCAGCAAGAGACCCAGTACTTC
cdr3_aa: CASSSLQGQQETQYF
j_call: TRBJ2-5
clone_size: -
d_call: -
v_call: TRBV28

cdr3_nt: TGCGCCAGCAGCTTAGGCGACAAGAACACTGAAGCTTTCTTT
cdr3_aa: CASSLGDKNTEAFF
j_call: TRBJ1-1
clone_size: many
d_call: -
v_call: TRBV5-1

cdr3_nt: TGTGCTAGTGGTTGGGACAGGGGAGCTTCTTATGGCTACACCTTC
cdr3_aa: CASGWDRGASYGYTF
j_call: TRBJ1-2
clone_size: -
d_call: TRBD1
v_call: TRBV12-5

cdr3_nt: TGTGCCAGCAGCTTAGAGTCGAAGGGGCAGGAGACCCAGTACTTC
cdr3_aa: CASSLESKGQETQYF
j_call: TRBJ2-5
clone_size: -
d_call: -
v_call: TRBV7-3

cdr3_nt: TGTGCCAGCAGCTTACGCCCCTTGGGAACAGATACGCAGTATTTT
cdr3_aa: CASSLRPLGTDTQYF
j_call: TRBJ2-3
clone_size: -
d_call: -
v_call: TRBV7-3

cdr3_nt: TGTGCCAGCTCACCTACAGGGAAAGCGAGCTCCTACGAGCAGTACTTC
cdr3_aa: CASSPTGKASSYEQYF
j_call: TRBJ2-7
clone_size: -
d_call: -
v_call: TRBV18

cdr3_nt: TGCGCCAGCAGCTTGGGCCAGGGGAGGTACGAGCAGTACTTC
cdr3_aa: CASSLGQGRYEQYF
j_call: TRBJ2-7
clone_size: -
d_call: -
v_call: TRBV5-1

cdr3_nt: TGCGCCAGCAGCCCGGGGGACGGGGGGCGCAATCAGCCCCAGCATTTT
cdr3_aa: CASSPGDGGRNQPQHF
j_call: TRBJ1-5
clone_size: -
d_call: -
v_call: TRBV5-1

cdr3_nt: TGTGCCAGCAGTTTACAGTTCACAGGGGTCGGAGGCTACACCTTC
cdr3_aa: CASSLQFTGVGGYTF
j_call: TRBJ1-2
clone_size: -
d_call: TRBD1
v_call: TRBV28

cdr3_nt: TGTGCCAGCATAAATTGGCGGAGGGCAGATACGCAGTATTTT
cdr3_aa: CASINWRRADTQYF
j_call: TRBJ2-3
clone_size: -
d_call: -
v_call: TRBV21-1

cdr3_nt: TGTGCCAGAAGCTTCAGGGGGGGACTGCTTAACTATGGCTACACCTTC
cdr3_aa: CARSFRGGLLNYGYTF
j_call: TRBJ1-2
clone_size: medium-sized
d_call: TRBD1
v_call: TRBV5-3

cdr3_nt: TGTGCCAGCAATCCCCCGGGACTAGCCGGAGGTGAGCAGTTCTTC
cdr3_aa: CASNPPGLAGGEQFF
j_call: TRBJ2-1
clone_size: -
d_call: TRBD2
v_call: TRBV6-5

cdr3_nt: TGTGCCAGCAGCTTAGGATCTAGCGGGAGGGCACAGTTCTTC
cdr3_aa: CASSLGSSGRAQFF
j_call: TRBJ2-1
clone_size: -
d_call: TRBD2
v_call: TRBV7-2

cdr3_nt: TGTGCTAGCAGCTTCGGAGGAGTGGGGACAGAGCAGTTCTTC
cdr3_aa: CASSFGGVGTEQFF
j_call: TRBJ2-1
clone_size: -
d_call: -
v_call: TRBV7-7

cdr3_nt: TGCGCCAGCAGCCTTGGGACTAGCGGAACCTCCTACAATGAGCAGTTCTTC
cdr3_aa: CASSLGTSGTSYNEQFF
j_call: TRBJ2-1
clone_size: -
d_call: TRBD2
v_call: TRBV5-1

cdr3_nt: TGTGCCAGCAGCTTCGAGGGAAATTCACCCCTCCACTTT
cdr3_aa: CASSFEGNSPLHF
j_call: TRBJ1-6
clone_size: -
d_call: -
v_call: TRBV11-2

cdr3_nt: TGTGCCTGGGGGGAGAGGGCTAGCGGGAGAATTTATGAGCAGTTCTTC
cdr3_aa: CAWGERASGRIYEQFF
j_call: TRBJ2-1
clone_size: -
d_call: TRBD2
v_call: TRBV30

cdr3_nt: TGTGCCAGCAGCCCGAAGGGACGGGAAGCTTTCTTT
cdr3_aa: CASSPKGREAFF
j_call: TRBJ1-1
clone_size: -
d_call: -
v_call: TRBV9

cdr3_nt: TGCGCCAGCAGCCAAGGGGGATTTCGGACTGAAGCTTTCTTT
cdr3_aa: CASSQGGFRTEAFF
j_call: TRBJ1-1
clone_size: few
d_call: -
v_call: TRBV4-1

cdr3_nt: TGTGCCAGCAGCTTAAGCGGGGGCCGATCTGGGGCCAACGTCCTGACTTTC
cdr3_aa: CASSLSGGRSGANVLTF
j_call: TRBJ2-6
clone_size: -
d_call: TRBD2
v_call: TRBV11-2